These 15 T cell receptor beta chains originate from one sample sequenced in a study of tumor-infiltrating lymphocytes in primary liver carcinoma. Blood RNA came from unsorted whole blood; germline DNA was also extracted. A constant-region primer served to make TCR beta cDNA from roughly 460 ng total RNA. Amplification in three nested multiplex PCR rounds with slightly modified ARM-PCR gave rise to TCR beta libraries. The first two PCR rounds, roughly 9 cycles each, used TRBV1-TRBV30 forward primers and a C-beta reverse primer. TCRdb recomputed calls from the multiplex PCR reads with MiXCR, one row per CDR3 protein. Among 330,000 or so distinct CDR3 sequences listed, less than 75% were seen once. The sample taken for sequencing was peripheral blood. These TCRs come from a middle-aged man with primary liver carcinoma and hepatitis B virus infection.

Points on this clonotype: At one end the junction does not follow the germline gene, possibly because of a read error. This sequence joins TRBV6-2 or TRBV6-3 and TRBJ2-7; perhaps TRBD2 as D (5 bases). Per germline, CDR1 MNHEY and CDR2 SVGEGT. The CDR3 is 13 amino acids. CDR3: CTSSWTPAYEQYF. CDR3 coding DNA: TGTACCAGCAGTTGGACTCCTGCCTACGAGCAATACTTC.

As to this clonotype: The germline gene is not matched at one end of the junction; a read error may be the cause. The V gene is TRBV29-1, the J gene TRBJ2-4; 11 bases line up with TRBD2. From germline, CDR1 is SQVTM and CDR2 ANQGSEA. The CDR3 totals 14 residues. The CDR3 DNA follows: TGCAGCGTTACTAGCGGGAGTAATGGAAACAATCAGTATTTC. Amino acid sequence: CSVTSGSNGNNQYF.

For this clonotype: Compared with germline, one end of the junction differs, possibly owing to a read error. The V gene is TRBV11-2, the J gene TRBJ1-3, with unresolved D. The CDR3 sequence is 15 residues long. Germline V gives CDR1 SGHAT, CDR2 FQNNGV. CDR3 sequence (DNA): TGTGACAGCAGCATGAATGCAGTCTCTGGAAACACCATATATTTT. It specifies CDSSMNAVSGNTIYF.

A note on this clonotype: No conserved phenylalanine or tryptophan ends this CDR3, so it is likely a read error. The CDR3 DNA follows: TGCGCCAGCAGCCCCTCGACTAGCGCGGGGTACAATGAGCAGTTCTTA. This sequence encodes CASSPSTSAGYNEQFL. The V gene is TRBV4-1, the J gene TRBJ2-1; 8 bases align to TRBD2. The V gene's germline CDR1 is MGHRA and CDR2 YSYEKL. The V segment lost 4 bases and the J segment 4 bases; nucleotides outside the gene matches: 9. This CDR3 is built from 16 residues.

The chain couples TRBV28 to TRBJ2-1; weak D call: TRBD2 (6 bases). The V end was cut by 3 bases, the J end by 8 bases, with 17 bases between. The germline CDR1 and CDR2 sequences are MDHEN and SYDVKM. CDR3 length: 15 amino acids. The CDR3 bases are TGTGCCAGCAGTTTCGGGGGTAGGATTTGGGATGAGCAGTTCTTC. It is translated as CASSFGGRIWDEQFF.

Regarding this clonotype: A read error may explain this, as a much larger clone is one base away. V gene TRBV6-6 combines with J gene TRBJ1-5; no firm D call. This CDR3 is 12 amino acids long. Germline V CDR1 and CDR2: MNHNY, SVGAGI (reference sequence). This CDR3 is CATSLDPEPQHF. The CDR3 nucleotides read TGTGCCACCAGTTTAGACCCCGAGCCCCAGCATTTT.

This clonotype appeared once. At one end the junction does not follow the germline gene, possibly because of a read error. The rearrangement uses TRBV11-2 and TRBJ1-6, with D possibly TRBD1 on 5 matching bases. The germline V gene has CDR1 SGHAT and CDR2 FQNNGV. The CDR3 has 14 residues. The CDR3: CASSLALGHSPLRF. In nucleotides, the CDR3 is TGTGCCAGCAGCTTAGCACTTGGACATTCACCCCTCCGCTTT.

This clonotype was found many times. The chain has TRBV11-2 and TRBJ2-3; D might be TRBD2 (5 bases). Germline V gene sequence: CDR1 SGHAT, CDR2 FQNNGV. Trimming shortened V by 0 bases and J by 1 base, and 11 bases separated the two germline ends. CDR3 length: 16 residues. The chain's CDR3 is CASSLDRRTRTDTQYF. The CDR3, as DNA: TGTGCCAGCAGCTTAGATCGTCGGACTCGCACAGATACGCAGTATTTT. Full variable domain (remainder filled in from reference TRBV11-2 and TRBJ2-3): EAGVAQSPRYKIIEKRQSVAFWCNPISGHATLYWYQQILGQGPKLLIQFQNNGVVDDSQLPKDRFSAERLKGVDSTLKIQPAKLEDSAVYLCASSLDRRTRTDTQYFGPGTRLTVL.

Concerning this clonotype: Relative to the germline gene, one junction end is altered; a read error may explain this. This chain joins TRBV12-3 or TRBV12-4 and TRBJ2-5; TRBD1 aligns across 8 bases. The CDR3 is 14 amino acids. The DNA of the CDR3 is TGTACCAGCAGCCGACAGGGGCGAGAAGAGACCCAGTACTTC. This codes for CTSSRQGREETQYF.

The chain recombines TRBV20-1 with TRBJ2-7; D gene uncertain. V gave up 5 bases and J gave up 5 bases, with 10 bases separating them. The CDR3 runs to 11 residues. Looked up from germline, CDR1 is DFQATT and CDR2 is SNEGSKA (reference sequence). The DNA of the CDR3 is TGCAGTGCTCAGAACCCTAACGAGCAGTACTTC. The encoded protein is CSAQNPNEQYF.

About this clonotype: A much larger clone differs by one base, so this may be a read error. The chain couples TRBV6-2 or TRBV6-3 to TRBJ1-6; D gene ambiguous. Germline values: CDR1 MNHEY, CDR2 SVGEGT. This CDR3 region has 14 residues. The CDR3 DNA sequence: TGTGCCAGCAGTCGTCTAGGACCCAATTCACACCTCCACTTT. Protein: CASSRLGPNSHLHF.

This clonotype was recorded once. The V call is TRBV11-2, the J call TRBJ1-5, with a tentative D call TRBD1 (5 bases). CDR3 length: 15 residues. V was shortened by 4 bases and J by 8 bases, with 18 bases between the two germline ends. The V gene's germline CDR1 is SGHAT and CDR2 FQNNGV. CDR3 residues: CASSYETSRGEPQHF. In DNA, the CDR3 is TGTGCCAGCAGCTACGAGACCTCCCGAGGGGAGCCCCAGCATTTT.

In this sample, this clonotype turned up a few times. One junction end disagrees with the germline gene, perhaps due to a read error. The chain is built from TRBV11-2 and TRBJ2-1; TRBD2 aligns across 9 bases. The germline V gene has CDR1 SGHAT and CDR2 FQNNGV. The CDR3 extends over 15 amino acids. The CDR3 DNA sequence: TGTACCAGCAGCTTATTGAGTAGCGGGAGCAATGAGCAGTTCTTC. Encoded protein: CTSSLLSSGSNEQFF.

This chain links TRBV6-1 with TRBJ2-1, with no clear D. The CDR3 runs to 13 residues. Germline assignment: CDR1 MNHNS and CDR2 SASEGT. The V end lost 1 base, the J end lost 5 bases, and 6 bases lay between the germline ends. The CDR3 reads CASSEGSHNEQFF. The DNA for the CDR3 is TGTGCCAGCAGTGAAGGGTCCCACAATGAGCAGTTCTTC.

The CDR3 nucleotides are TGTGCCACCAGCCGCAATTCGAACACCGGGGAGCTGTTTTTT. It encodes CATSRNSNTGELFF. The rearrangement links TRBV24-1 to TRBJ2-2; no clear D gene. This CDR3 region has 14 residues. Trimming removed 7 bases from V and 0 bases from J, with 8 bases in between. Germline lookup yields CDR1 KGHDR and CDR2 SFDVKD.